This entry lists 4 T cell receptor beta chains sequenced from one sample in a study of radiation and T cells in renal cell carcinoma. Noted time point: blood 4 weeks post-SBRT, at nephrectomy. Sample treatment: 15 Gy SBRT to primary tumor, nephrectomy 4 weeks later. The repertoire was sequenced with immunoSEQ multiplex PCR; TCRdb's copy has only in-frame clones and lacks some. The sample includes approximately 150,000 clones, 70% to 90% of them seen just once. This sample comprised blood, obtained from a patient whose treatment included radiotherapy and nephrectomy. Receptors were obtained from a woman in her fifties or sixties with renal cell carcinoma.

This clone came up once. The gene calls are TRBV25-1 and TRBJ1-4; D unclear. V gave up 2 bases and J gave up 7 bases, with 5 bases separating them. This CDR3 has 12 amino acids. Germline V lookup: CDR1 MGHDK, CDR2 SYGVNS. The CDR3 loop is CASSELGEKLFF. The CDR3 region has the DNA TGTGCCAGCAGTGAACTCGGTGAAAAACTGTTTTTT.

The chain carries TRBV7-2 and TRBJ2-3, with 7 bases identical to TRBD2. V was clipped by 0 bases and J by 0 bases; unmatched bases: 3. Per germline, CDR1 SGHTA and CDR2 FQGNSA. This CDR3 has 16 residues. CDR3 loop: CASSLAGGSSTDTQYF. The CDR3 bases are TGTGCCAGCAGCTTAGCGGGGGGGTCTAGCACAGATACGCAGTATTTT.

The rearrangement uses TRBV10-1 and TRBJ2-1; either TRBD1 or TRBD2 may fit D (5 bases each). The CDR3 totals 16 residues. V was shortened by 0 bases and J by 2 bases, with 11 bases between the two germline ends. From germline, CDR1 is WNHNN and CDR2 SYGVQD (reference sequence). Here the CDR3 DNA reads TGCGCCAGCAGTGAGTCGGCTGGGGGACCCTACAATGAGCAGTTCTTC. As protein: CASSESAGGPYNEQFF.

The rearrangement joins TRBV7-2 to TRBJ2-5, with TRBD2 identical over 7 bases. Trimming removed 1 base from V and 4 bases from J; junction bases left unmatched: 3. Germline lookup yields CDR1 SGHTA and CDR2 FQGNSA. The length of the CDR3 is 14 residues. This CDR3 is CASSLGGRVETQYF. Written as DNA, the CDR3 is TGTGCCAGCAGCTTAGGGGGGAGGGTAGAGACCCAGTACTTC. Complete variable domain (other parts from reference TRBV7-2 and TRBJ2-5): GAGVSQSPSNKVTEKGKDVELRCDPISGHTALYWYRQSLGQGLEFLIYFQGNSAPDKSGLPSDRFSAERTGGSVSTLTIQRTQQEDSAVYLCASSLGGRVETQYFGPGTRLLVL.